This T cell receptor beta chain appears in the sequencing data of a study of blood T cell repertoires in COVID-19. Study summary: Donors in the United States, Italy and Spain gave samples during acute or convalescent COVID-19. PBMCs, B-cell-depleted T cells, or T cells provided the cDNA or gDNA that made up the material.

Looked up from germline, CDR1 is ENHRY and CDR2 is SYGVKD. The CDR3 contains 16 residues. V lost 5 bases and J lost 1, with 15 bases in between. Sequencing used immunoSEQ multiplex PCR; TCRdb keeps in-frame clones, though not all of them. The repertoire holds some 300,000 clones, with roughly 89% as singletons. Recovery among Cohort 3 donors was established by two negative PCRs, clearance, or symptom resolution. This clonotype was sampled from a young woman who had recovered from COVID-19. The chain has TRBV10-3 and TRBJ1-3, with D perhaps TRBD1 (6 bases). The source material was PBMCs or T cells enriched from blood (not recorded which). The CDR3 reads CAISRIQGESGNTIYF. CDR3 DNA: TGTGCCATCAGTCGAATACAGGGCGAATCTGGAAACACCATATATTTT.